This passage covers 2 T cell receptor beta chains from one sample sequenced in a study of T cell responses to AZD1222 COVID-19 vaccine. Method: immunoSEQ multiplex PCR; TCRdb's copy keeps in-frame clones and lacks some. The profile shows 130,000 to 150,000 clones, more than 70% of them singletons. This sample comprised peripheral blood, obtained on day 0 of AZD1222 vaccination. These receptors were collected from an adult in good health.

This clone was seen a single time. CDR3 nucleotides: TGTGCCAGCAGCTCGGACAGGCACTATGGCTACACCTTC. Protein: CASSSDRHYGYTF. The chain carries TRBV6-5 and TRBJ1-2; TRBD1 matches at 7 bases. The CDR3 consists of 13 residues. Germline V gives CDR1 MNHEY, CDR2 SVGAGI. Trimming at V came to 6 bases and at J to 3 bases, leaving 4 bases not matched to a gene.

V usage is TRBV5-4 and J usage is TRBJ2-3, with unresolved D. The germline gives CDR1 SGHNT, CDR2 YYREEE (reference sequence). The ends were cut back, 4 bases at V and 8 bases at J, with 11 bases in the middle. CDR3 size: 12 residues. The CDR3 reads CASSPYLGTQYF. DNA for the CDR3: TGTGCCAGCAGCCCCTACCTAGGTACGCAGTATTTT.